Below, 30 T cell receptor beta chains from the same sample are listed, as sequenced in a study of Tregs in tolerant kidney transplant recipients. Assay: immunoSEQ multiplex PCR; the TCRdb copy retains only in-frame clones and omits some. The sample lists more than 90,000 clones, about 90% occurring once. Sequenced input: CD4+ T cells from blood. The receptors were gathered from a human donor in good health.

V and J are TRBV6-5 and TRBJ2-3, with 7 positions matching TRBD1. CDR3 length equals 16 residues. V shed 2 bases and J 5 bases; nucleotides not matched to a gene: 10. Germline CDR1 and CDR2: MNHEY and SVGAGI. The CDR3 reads CASSYGPDRDKDTQYF. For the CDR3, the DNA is TGTGCCAGCAGTTACGGACCCGACAGGGATAAAGATACGCAGTATTTT.

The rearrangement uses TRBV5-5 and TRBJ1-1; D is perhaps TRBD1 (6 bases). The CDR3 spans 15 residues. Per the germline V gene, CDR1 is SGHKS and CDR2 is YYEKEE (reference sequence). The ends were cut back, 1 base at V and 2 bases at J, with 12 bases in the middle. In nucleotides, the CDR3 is TGTGCCAGCAGCTTGTTGATGGGGGGCAACACTGAAGCTTTCTTT. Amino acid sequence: CASSLLMGGNTEAFF. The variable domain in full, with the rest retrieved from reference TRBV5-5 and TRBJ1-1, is DAGVTQSPTHLIKTRGQQVTLRCSPISGHKSVSWYQQVLGQGPQFIFQYYEKEERGRGNFPDRFSARQFPNYSSELNVNALLLGDSALYLCASSLLMGGNTEAFFGQGTRLTVV.

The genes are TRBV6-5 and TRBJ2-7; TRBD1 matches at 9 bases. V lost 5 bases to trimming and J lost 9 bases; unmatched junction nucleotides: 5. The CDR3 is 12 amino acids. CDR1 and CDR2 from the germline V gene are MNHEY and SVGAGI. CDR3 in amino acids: CASSAGQGGQYF. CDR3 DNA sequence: TGTGCCAGCAGTGCGGGACAGGGTGGGCAGTACTTC.

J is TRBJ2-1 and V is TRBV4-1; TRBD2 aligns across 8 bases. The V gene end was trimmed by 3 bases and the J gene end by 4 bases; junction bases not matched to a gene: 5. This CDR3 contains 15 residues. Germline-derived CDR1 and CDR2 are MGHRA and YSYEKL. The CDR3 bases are TGCGCCAGCAGCCATCCGGGACTAGGGTACAATGAGCAGTTCTTC. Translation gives CASSHPGLGYNEQFF.

The CDR3 bases are TGTGCCAGCAGCGGCGGGACTAGCGGGAGTAGGAGGGAGACCCAGTACTTC. It specifies CASSGGTSGSRRETQYF. This chain joins TRBV7-8 and TRBJ2-5, with TRBD2 identical over 14 bases. Per germline, CDR1 SGHVS and CDR2 FQNEAQ. This CDR3 contains 17 residues. J lost 5 bases, V lost 5 bases, and 10 bases had no gene match.

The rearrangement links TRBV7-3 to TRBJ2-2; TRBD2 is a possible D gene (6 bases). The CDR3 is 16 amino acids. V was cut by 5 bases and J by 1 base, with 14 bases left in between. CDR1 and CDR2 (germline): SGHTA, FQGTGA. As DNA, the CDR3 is TGTGCCAGCAGCATCACCGGGGGAGGGAACACCGGGGAGCTGTTTTTT. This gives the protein CASSITGGGNTGELFF.

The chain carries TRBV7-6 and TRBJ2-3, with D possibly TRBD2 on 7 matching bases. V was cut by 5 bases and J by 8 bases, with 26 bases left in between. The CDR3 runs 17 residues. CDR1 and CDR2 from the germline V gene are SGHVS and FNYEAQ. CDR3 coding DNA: TGTGCCAGCAGCCAGAGGGGGGGGGTTCTCGGTATGGGTACGCAGTATTTT. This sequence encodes CASSQRGGVLGMGTQYF.

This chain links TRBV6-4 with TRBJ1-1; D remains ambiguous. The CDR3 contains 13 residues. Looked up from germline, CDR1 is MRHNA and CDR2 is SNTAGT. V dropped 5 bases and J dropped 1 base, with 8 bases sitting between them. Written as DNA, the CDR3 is TGTGCCAGCAGTTTCGACCAGAACACTGAAGCTTTCTTT. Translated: CASSFDQNTEAFF.

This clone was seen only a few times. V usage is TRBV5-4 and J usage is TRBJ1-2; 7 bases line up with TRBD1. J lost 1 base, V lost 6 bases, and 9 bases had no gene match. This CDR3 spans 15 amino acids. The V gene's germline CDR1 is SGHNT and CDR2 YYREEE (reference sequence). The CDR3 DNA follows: TGTGCCAGCACCCCACCGGGACAGCGTAACTATGGCTACACCTTC. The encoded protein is CASTPPGQRNYGYTF.

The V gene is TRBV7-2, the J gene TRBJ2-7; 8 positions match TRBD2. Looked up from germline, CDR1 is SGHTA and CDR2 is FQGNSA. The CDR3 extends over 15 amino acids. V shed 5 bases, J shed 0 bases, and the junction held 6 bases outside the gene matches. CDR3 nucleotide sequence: TGTGCCAGCAGCCGTACTAGCGGTAGCTCCTACGAGCAGTACTTC. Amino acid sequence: CASSRTSGSSYEQYF. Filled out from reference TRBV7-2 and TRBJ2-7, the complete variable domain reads GAGVSQSPSNKVTEKGKDVELRCDPISGHTALYWYRQSLGQGLEFLIYFQGNSAPDKSGLPSDRFSAERTGGSVSTLTIQRTQQEDSAVYLCASSRTSGSSYEQYFGPGTRLTVT.

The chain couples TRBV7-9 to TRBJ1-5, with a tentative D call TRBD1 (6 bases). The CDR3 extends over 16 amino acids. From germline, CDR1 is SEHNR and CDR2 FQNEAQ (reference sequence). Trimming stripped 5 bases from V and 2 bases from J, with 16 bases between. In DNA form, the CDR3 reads TGTGCCAGCAGCCTTTTGGACAGCCGGGGCAATCAGCCCCAGCATTTT. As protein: CASSLLDSRGNQPQHF.

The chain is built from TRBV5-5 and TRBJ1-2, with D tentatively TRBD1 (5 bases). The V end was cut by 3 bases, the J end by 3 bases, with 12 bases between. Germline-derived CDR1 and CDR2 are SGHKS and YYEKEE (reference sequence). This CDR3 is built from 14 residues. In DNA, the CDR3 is TGTGCCAGCAGCTCGAAACAGGTTTACTATGGCTACACCTTC. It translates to CASSSKQVYYGYTF.

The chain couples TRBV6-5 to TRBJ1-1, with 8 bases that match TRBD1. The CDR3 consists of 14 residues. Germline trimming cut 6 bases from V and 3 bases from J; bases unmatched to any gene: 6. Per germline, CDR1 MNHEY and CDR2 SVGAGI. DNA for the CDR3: TGTGCCAGCAGAGACAGGGGAACTCACACTGAAGCTTTCTTT. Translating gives CASRDRGTHTEAFF.

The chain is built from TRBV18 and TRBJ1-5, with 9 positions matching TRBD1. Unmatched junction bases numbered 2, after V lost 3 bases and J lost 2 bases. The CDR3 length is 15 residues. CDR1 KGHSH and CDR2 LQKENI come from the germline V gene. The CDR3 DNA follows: TGTGCCAGCTCACCGACAGGGGGAGGCAATCAGCCCCAGCATTTT. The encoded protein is CASSPTGGGNQPQHF.

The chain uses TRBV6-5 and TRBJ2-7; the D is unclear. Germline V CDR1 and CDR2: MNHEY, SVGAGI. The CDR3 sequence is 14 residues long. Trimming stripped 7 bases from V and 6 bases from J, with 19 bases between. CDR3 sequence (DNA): TGTGCCAGCACTCCCGCCCGCCTCAACGTCGAGCAGTACTTC. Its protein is CASTPARLNVEQYF.

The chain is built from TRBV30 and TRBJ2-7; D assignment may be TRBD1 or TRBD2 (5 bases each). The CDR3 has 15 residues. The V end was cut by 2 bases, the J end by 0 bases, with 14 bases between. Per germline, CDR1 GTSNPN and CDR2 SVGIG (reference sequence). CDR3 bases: TGTGCCTGGAGTAGTTGGGGGACGAGCTCCTACGAGCAGTACTTC. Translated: CAWSSWGTSSYEQYF. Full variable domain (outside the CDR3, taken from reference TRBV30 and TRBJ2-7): SQTIHQWPATLVQPVGSPLSLECTVEGTSNPNLYWYRQAAGRGLQLLFYSVGIGQISSEVPQNLSASRPQDRQFILSSKKLLLSDSGFYLCAWSSWGTSSYEQYFGPGTRLTVT.

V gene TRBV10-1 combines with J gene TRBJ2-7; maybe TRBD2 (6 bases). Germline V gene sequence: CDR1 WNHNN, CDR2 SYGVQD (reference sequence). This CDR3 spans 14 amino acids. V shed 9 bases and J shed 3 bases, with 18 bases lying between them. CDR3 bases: TGCGCCAGTTCGGAGGGAAACCTAGTCTACGAGCAGTACTTC. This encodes CASSEGNLVYEQYF.

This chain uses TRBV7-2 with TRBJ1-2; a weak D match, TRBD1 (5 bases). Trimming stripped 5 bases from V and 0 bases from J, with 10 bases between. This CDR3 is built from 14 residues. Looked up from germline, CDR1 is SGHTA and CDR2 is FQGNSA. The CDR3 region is CASSPETANYGYTF. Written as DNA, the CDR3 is TGTGCCAGCAGCCCAGAGACAGCTAACTATGGCTACACCTTC. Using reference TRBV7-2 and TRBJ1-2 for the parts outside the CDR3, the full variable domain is GAGVSQSPSNKVTEKGKDVELRCDPISGHTALYWYRQSLGQGLEFLIYFQGNSAPDKSGLPSDRFSAERTGGSVSTLTIQRTQQEDSAVYLCASSPETANYGYTFGSGTRLTVV.

This chain's CDR3 is CASSSRVTSGRAGYLEQFF. CDR3 bases: TGTGCCAGCAGCTCACGGGTTACTAGCGGGAGGGCCGGGTACCTTGAGCAGTTCTTC. The chain joins TRBV7-2 to TRBJ2-1, with 13 bases matching TRBD2. The CDR3 is 19 residues long. Germline V gene sequence: CDR1 SGHTA, CDR2 FQGNSA. V was pared by 4 bases and J by 9 bases, with 18 bases of the junction left unmatched.

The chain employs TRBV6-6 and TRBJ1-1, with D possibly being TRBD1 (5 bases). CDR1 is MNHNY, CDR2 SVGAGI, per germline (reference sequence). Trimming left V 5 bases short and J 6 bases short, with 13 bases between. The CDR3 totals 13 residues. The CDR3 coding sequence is TGTGCCAGCAGTCCAGCTGAGGGGCCTGAAGCTTTCTTT. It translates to CASSPAEGPEAFF.

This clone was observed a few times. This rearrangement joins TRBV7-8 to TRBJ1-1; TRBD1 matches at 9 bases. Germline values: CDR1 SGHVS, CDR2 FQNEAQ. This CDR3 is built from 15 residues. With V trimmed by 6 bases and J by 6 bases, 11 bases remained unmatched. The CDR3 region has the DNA TGTGCCAGCAGGAAGCCGGGACAGGGTCTCTCTGAAGCTTTCTTT. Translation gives CASRKPGQGLSEAFF.

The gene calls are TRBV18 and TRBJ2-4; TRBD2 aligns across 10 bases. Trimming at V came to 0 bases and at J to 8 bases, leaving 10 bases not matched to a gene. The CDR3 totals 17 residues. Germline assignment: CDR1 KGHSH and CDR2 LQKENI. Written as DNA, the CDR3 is TGTGCCAGCTCACCACCAGGGACTAGCGCACCCGGGGACATTCAGTACTTC. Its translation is CASSPPGTSAPGDIQYF.

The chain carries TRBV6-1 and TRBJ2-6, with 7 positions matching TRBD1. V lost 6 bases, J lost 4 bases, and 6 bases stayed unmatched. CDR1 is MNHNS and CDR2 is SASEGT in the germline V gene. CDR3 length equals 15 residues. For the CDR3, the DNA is TGTGCCAGCAGGGCCACAGGGGCCGGGGCCAACGTCCTGACTTTC. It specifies CASRATGAGANVLTF.

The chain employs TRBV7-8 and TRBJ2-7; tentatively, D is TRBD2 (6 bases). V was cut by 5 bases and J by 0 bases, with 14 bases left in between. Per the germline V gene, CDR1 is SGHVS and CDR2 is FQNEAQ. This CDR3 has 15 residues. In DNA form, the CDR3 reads TGTGCCAGCAGCCCCCCCGGGGGTTTCTCCTACGAGCAGTACTTC. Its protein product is CASSPPGGFSYEQYF.

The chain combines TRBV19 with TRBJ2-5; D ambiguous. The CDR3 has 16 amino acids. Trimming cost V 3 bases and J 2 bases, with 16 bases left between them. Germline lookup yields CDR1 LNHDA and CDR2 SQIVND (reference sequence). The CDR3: CASSISVEYFQETQYF. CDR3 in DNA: TGTGCCAGTAGTATTTCAGTGGAATACTTTCAAGAGACCCAGTACTTC.

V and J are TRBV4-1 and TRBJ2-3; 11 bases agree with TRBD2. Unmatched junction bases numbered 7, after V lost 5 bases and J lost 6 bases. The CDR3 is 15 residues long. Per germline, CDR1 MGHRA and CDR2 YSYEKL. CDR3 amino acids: CASSALAGAGDTQYF. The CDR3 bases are TGCGCCAGCAGCGCACTAGCGGGGGCAGGGGATACGCAGTATTTT.

The CDR3 reads CASSLPGQHNSPLHF. Written as DNA, the CDR3 is TGTGCCAGCTCATTGCCGGGACAGCATAATTCACCCCTCCACTTT. V gene TRBV18 combines with J gene TRBJ1-6; 7 positions agree with TRBD1. After removal of 5 bases from V and 5 bases from J, the junction contained 6 bases not matched to a gene. This CDR3 region has 15 residues. Germline assignment: CDR1 KGHSH and CDR2 LQKENI.

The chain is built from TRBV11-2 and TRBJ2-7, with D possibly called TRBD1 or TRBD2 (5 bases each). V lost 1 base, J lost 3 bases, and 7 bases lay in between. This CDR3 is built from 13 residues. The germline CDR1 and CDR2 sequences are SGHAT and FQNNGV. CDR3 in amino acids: CASSLGGDYEQYF. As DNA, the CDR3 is TGTGCCAGCAGCTTAGGAGGGGACTACGAGCAGTACTTC.

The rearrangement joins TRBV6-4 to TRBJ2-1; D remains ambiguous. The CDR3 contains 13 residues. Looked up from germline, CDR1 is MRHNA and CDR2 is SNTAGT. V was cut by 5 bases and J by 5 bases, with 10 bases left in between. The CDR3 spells CASSIGRNNEQFF. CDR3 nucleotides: TGTGCCAGCAGTATAGGCAGGAACAATGAGCAGTTCTTC.

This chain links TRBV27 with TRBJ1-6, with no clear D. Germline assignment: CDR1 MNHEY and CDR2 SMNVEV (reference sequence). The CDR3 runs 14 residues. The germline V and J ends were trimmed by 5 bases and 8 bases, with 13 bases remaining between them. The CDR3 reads CASSPAPEYSPLHF. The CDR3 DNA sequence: TGTGCCAGCAGTCCTGCGCCGGAATATTCACCCCTCCACTTT.